This record covers a single TCR beta chain. Its matching antigen is unknown. This table comes from immunoSEQ multiplex PCR, and its TCRdb copy is limited to in-frame clones, with some not included. The profile shows fewer than 25,000 clones, approximately 82% of them singletons. These data originate in a study of CD4 T cells in relation to SARS-CoV-2 and coronaviruses. Study-wide findings and caveats: Monoreactive clones expanded significantly more to SARS-CoV-2 than crossreactive clones did.

This CDR3 is built from 24 residues. V lost 2 bases to trimming and J lost 0 bases, with 38 bases between them. Before the COVID-19 pandemic, during about 2010-2018, CD4+ T cells were taken from unexposed donors. The cells were cultured for about ten days before CD4+ T cells were isolated. The sequencing sample was made of CD4+ T cells from PBMCs, cultured in vitro. The chain is built from TRBV23-1 and TRBJ2-7, with a weak D call TRBD2 (7 bases). TRBV23-1 is noted as an ORF with a role that remains uncertain. This sequence originates from a human donor in good health. CDR3 loop: CASSQALAGARRSGGPLSSYEQYF. The CDR3 nucleotides read TGCGCCAGCAGTCAAGCCCTTGCGGGGGCGCGACGTAGCGGAGGCCCCTTGAGCTCCTACGAGCAGTACTTC.